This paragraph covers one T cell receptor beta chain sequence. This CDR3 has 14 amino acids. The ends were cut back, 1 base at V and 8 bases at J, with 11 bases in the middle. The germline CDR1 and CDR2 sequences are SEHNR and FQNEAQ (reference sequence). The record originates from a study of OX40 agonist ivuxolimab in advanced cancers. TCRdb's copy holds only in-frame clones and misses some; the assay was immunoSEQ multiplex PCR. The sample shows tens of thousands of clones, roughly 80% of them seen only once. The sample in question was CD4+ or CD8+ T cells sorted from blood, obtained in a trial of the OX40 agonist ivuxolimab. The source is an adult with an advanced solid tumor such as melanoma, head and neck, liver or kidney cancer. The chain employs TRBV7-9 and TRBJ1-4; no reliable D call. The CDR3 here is CASSLGPFVEKLFF. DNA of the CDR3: TGTGCCAGCAGCTTAGGACCCTTTGTAGAAAAACTGTTTTTT.